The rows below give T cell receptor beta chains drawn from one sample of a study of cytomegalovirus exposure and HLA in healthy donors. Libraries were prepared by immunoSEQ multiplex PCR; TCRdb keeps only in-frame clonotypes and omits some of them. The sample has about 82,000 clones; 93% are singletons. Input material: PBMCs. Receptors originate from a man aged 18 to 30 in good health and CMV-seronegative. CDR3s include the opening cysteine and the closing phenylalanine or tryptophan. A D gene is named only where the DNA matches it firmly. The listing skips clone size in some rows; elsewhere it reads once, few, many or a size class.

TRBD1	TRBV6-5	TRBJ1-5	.	CASSYSWTGDEPQHF	TGTGCCAGCAGTTACTCCTGGACAGGTGACGAGCCCCAGCATTTT
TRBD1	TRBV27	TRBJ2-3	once	CATRDRTTDTQYF	TGTGCCACCAGGGACAGGACCACAGATACGCAGTATTTT
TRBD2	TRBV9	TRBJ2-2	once	CASSETEASGSSGELFF	TGTGCCAGCAGCGAGACGGAGGCTAGCGGGAGTTCGGGGGAGCTGTTTTTT
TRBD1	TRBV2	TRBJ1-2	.	CASSGQGFYGYTF	TGTGCCAGCAGTGGACAGGGGTTCTATGGCTACACCTTC
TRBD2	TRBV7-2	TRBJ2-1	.	CASSLEASGAYNEQFF	TGTGCCAGCAGCTTAGAGGCCAGCGGGGCTTACAATGAGCAGTTCTTC
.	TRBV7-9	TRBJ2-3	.	CASSLRRAPVDTQYF	TGTGCCAGCAGCTTAAGGCGGGCTCCCGTGGATACGCAGTATTTT
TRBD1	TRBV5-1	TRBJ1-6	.	CASRRTGDNSPLHF	TGCGCCAGCAGACGGACAGGGGACAATTCACCCCTCCACTTT
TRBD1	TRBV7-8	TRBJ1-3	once	CASSSLRTNRGRGNTIYF	TGTGCCAGCAGCTCACTTAGAACCAACAGGGGGCGAGGAAACACCATATATTTT
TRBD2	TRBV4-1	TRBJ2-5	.	CASSQGITSGQETQYF	TGCGCCAGCAGCCAAGGAATAACTAGCGGGCAAGAGACCCAGTACTTC
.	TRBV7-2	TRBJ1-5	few	CASRLNRVGQQPQHF	TGTGCCAGCAGACTTAATCGGGTGGGGCAACAGCCCCAGCATTTT
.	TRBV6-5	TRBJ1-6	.	CASSYAGSYNSPLHF	TGTGCCAGCAGTTACGCAGGTTCCTATAATTCACCCCTCCACTTT
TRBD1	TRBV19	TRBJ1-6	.	CASTPTGGSSPLHF	TGTGCCAGTACCCCAACAGGGGGCTCTTCACCCCTCCACTTT
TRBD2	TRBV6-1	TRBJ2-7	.	CAGAESGNYEQYF	TGTGCCGGGGCCGAGAGCGGGAACTACGAGCAGTACTTC
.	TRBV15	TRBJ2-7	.	CATSREQGSAYEQYF	TGTGCCACCAGCAGAGAACAGGGCAGCGCCTACGAGCAGTACTTC
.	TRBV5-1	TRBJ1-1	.	CASTGVGIDTEAFF	TGCGCCAGCACCGGGGTAGGGATTGACACTGAAGCTTTCTTT
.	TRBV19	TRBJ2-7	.	CASSPSRTDYGEQYF	TGTGCCAGTAGTCCCTCCCGGACAGATTATGGCGAGCAGTACTTC
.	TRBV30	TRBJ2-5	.	CAWSLTVPETQYF	TGTGCCTGGAGTCTAACCGTCCCGGAGACCCAGTACTTC
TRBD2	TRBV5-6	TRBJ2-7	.	CASSLAPSGGSYEQYF	TGTGCCAGCAGCTTGGCCCCTAGCGGGGGGTCCTACGAGCAGTACTTC
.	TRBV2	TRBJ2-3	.	CASSEQGYTDTQYF	TGTGCCAGCAGTGAACAGGGCTACACAGATACGCAGTATTTT
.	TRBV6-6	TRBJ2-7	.	CASSLSGTRAYEQYF	TGTGCCAGCAGCCTCTCCGGGACAAGGGCCTACGAGCAGTACTTC
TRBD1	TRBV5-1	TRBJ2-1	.	CASSIQGSSYNEQFF	TGCGCCAGCAGCATACAGGGGAGCTCCTACAATGAGCAGTTCTTC
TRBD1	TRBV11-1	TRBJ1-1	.	CASSLDRGAEAFF	TGTGCCAGCAGCCTGGACAGGGGTGCTGAAGCTTTCTTT